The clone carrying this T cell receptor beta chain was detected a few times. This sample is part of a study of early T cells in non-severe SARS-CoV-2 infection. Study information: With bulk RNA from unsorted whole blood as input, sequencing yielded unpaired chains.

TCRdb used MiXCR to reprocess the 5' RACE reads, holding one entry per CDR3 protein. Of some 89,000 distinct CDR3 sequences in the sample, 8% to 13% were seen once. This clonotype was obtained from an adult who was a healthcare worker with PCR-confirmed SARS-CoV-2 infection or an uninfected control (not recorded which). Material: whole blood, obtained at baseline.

The CDR3 loop reads CSASRQTSGNTIYF. CDR3 nucleotide sequence: TGCAGTGCTAGCCGGCAGACCTCTGGAAACACCATATATTTT. The chain uses TRBV20-1 and TRBJ1-3; D unclear. Between the trimmed V and J ends, which lost 3 bases and 0 bases, there was a span of 9 bases. CDR1 and CDR2 from the germline V gene are DFQATT and SNEGSKA (reference sequence). The CDR3 extends over 14 amino acids.